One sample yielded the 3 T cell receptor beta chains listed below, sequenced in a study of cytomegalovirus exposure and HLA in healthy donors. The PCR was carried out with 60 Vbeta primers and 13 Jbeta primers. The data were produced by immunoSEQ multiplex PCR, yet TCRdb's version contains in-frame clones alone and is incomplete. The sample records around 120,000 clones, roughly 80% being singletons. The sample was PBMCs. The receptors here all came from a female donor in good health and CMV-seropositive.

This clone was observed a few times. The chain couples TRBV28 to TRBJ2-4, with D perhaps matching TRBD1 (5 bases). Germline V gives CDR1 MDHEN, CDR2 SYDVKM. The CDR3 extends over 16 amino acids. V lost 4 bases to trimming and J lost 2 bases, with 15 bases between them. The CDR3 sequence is CASSSNSQGSKNIQYF. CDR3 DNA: TGTGCCAGCAGTTCTAATTCGCAGGGATCCAAAAACATTCAGTACTTC.

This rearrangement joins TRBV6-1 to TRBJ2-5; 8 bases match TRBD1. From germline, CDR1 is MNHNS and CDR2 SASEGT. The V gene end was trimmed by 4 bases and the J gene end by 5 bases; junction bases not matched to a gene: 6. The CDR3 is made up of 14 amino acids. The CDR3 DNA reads TGTGCCAGCAGTGCTGGACAGGGCGTGGAGACCCAGTACTTC. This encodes CASSAGQGVETQYF.

In DNA, the CDR3 is TGTGCCAGCAGGCCCACTAGCGGGCCTTACAATGAGCAGTTCTTC. Translated: CASRPTSGPYNEQFF. The chain has TRBV27 and TRBJ2-1; 9 bases line up with TRBD2. Losses at the gene ends were 6 bases for V and 4 bases for J; bases not matched to a gene: 7. This CDR3 region has 15 residues. Germline CDR1 MNHEY, CDR2 SMNVEV (reference sequence).